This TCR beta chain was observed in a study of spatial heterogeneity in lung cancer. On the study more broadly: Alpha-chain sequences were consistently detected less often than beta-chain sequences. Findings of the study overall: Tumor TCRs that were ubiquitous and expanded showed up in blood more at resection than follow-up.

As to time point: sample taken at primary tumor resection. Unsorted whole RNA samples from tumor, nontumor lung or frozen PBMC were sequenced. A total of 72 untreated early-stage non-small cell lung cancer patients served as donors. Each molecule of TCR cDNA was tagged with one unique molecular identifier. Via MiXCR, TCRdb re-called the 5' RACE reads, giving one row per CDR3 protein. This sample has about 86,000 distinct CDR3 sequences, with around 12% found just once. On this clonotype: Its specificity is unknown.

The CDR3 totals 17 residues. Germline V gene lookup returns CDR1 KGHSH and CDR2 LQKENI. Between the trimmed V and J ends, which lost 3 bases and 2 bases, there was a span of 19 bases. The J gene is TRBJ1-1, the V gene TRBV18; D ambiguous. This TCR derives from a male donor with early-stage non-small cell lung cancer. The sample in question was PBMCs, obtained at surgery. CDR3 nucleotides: TGTGCCAGCTCACCGCGGCAGGCCGTAAACATTAACACTGAAGCTTTCTTT. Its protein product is CASSPRQAVNINTEAFF.